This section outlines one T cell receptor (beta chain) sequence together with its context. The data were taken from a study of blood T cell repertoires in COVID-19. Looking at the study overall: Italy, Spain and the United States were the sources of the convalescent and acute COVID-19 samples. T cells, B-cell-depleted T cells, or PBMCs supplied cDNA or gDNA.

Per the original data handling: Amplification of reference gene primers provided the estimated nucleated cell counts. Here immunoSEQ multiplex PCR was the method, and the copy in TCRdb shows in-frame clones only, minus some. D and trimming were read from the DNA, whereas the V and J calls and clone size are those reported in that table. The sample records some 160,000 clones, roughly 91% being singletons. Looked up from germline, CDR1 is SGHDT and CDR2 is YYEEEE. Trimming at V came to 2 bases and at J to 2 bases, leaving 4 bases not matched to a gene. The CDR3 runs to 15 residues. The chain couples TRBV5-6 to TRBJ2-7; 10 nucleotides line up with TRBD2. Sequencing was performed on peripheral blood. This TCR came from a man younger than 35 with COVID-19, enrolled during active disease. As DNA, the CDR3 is TGTGCCAGCAGCTTTCTAGCGGGAGTCCCCTACGAGCAGTACTTC. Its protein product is CASSFLAGVPYEQYF.